The source of this T cell receptor (beta chain) is a study of blood T cell repertoires in COVID-19. Study at large: Donors in the United States, Italy and Spain gave samples during acute or convalescent COVID-19. T cells, B-cell-depleted T cells, or PBMCs supplied cDNA or gDNA.

From germline, CDR1 is MGHRA and CDR2 YSYEKL. The CDR3 is made up of 14 amino acids. Trimming removed 5 bases at V and 0 bases at J, with 8 bases between. As handled by the study authors: Amplification with reference gene primers provided the estimates of nucleated cell counts. Produced via immunoSEQ multiplex PCR; TCRdb's table is partial and in-frame only. The D gene and trimming were derived from the DNA, and the V and J assignments and clone size from that table. The sample includes about 260,000 clones, roughly four fifths of them seen just once. Specimen: peripheral blood. V and J are TRBV4-1 and TRBJ1-5; D is uncertain. The receptor comes from a woman in her forties or fifties who had recovered from COVID-19. The CDR3 is CASSYQDSNQPQHF. DNA for the CDR3: TGCGCCAGCAGCTATCAGGATAGCAATCAGCCCCAGCATTTT.